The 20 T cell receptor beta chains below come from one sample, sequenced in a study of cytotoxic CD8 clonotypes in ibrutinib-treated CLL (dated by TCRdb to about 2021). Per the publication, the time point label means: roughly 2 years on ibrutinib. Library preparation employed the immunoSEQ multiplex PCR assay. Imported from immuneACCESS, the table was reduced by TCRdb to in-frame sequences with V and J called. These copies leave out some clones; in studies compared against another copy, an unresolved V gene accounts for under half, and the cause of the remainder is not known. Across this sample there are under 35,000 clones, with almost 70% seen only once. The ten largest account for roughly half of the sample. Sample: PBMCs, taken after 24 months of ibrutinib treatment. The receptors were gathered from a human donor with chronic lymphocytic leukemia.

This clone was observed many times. The DNA of the CDR3 is TGCGCCAGCAGCCAAGATCTGGGGACACCCTCCTACGAGCAGTACTTC. It translates to CASSQDLGTPSYEQYF. The gene calls are TRBV4-3 and TRBJ2-7; D perhaps matches TRBD1 (6 bases). The germline gives CDR1 LGHNA, CDR2 YSLEER. This CDR3 is built from 16 residues. V was clipped by 0 bases and J by 0 bases, with 12 bases between them.

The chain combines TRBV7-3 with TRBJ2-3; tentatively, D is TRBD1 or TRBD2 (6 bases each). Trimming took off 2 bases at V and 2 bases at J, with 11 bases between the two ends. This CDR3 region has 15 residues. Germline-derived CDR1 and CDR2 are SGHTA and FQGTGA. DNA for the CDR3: TGTGCCAGCAGCTTATTCGGGGGCTACACAGATACGCAGTATTTT. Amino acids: CASSLFGGYTDTQYF.

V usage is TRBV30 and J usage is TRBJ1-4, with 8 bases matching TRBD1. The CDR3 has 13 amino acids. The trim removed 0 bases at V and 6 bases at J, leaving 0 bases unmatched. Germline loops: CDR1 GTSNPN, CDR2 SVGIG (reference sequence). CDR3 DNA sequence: TGTGCCTGGAGTGTACAGGGGGATGAAAAACTGTTTTTT. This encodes CAWSVQGDEKLFF.

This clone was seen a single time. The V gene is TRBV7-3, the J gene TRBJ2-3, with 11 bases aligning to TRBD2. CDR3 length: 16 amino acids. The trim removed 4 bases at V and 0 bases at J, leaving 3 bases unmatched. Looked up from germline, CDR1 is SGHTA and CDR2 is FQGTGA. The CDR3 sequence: CASSSPSGGSTDTQYF. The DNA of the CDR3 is TGTGCCAGCAGCTCCCCTAGCGGGGGGAGCACAGATACGCAGTATTTT.

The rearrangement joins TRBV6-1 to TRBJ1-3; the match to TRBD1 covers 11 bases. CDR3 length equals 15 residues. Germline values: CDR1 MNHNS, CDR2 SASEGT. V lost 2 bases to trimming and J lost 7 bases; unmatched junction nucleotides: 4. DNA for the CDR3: TGTGCCAGCAGTGAACGGACAGGGGGCTGGAACACCATATATTTT. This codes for CASSERTGGWNTIYF.

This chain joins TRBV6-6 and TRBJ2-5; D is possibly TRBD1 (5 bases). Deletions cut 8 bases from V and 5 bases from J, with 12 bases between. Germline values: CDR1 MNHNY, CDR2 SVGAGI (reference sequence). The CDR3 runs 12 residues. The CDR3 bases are TGTGCCAGCGGCAGGGAAGCGGAGACCCAGTACTTC. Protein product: CASGREAETQYF.

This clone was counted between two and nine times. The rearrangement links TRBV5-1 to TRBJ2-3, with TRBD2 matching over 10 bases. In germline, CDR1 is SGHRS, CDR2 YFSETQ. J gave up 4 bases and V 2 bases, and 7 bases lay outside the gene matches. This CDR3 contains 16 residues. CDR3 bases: TGCGCCAGCAGCTTCAGCAGCGGGGGGGCTCCAGATACGCAGTATTTT. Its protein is CASSFSSGGAPDTQYF.

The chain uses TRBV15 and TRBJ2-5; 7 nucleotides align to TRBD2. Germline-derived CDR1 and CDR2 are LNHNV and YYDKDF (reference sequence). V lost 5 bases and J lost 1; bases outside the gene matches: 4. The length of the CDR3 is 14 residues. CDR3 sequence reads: CATSGGDFQETQYF. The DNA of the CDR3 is TGTGCCACCAGCGGGGGGGATTTCCAAGAGACCCAGTACTTC.

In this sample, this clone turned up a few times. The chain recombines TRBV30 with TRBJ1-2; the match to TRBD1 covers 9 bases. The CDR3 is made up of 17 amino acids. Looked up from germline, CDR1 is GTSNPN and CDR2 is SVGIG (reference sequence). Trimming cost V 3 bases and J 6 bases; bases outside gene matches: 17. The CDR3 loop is CAWREKQGARWINGYTF. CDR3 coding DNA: TGTGCCTGGAGGGAGAAACAGGGGGCGCGATGGATAAATGGCTACACCTTC.

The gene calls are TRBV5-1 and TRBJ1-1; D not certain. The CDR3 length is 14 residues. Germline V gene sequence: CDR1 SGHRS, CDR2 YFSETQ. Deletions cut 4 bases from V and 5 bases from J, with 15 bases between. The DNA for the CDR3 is TGCGCCAGCAGCCTAGATTTATGGGAGACTGAAGCTTTCTTT. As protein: CASSLDLWETEAFF.

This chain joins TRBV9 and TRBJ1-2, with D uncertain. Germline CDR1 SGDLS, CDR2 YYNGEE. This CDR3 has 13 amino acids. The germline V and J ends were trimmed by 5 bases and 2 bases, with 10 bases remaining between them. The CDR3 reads CASSGNENYGYTF. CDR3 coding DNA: TGTGCCAGCAGTGGGAATGAGAACTATGGCTACACCTTC.

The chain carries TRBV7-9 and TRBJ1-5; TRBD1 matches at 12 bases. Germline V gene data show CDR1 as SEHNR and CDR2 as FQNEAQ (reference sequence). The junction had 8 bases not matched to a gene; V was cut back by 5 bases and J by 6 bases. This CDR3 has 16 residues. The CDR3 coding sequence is TGTGCCAGCAGCCCGGGACAGGGGGCGAAGGCTCAGCCCCAGCATTTT. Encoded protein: CASSPGQGAKAQPQHF.

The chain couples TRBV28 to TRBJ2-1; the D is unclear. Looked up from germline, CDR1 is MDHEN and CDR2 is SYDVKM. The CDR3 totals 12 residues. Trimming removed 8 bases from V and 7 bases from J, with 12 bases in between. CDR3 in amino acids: CASRAESNEQFF. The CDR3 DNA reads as TGTGCCAGCCGGGCCGAGAGTAATGAGCAGTTCTTC.

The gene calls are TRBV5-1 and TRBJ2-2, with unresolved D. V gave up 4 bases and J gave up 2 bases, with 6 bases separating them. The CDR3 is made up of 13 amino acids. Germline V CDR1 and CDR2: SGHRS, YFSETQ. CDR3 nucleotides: TGCGCCAGCAGCAGCTCTAACACCGGGGAGCTGTTTTTT. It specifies CASSSSNTGELFF.

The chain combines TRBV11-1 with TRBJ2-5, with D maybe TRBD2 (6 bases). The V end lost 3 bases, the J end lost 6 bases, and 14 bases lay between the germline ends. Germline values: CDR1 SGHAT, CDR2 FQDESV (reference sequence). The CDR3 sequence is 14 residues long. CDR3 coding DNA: TGTGCCAGCAGCTTCGGGTGGAGGGAACAGACCCAGTACTTC. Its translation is CASSFGWREQTQYF.

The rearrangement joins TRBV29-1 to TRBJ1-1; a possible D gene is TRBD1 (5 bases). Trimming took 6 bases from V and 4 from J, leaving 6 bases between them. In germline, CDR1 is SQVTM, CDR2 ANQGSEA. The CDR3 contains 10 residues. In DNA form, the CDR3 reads TGCAGCGTGGGGGTCACTGAAGCTTTCTTT. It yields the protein CSVGVTEAFF.

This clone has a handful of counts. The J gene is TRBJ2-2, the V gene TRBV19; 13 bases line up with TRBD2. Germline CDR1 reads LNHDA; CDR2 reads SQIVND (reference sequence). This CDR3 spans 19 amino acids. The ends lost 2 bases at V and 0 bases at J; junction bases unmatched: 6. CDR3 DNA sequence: TGTGCCAGTAGTATAACTAGCGGGGGGGCCTCTGCGAACACCGGGGAGCTGTTTTTT. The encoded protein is CASSITSGGASANTGELFF.

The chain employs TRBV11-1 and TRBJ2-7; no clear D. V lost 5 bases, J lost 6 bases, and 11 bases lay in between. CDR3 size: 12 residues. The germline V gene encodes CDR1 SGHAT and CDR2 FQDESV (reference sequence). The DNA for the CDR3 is TGTGCCAGCAGCAGATCAGGATCCGAGCAGTACTTC. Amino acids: CASSRSGSEQYF.

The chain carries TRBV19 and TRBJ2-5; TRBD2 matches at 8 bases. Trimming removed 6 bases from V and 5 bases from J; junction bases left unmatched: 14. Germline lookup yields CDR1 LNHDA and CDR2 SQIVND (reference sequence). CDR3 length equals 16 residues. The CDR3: CASSASGRGGAETQYF. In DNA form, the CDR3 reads TGTGCCAGTAGCGCCTCCGGGAGGGGGGGCGCGGAGACCCAGTACTTC.

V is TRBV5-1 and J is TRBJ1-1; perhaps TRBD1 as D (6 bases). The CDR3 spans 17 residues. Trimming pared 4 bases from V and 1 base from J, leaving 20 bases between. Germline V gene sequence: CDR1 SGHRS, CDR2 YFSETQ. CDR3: CASSPRARGGSNTEAFF. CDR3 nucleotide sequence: TGCGCCAGCAGCCCACGAGCCAGGGGCGGATCGAACACTGAAGCTTTCTTT.